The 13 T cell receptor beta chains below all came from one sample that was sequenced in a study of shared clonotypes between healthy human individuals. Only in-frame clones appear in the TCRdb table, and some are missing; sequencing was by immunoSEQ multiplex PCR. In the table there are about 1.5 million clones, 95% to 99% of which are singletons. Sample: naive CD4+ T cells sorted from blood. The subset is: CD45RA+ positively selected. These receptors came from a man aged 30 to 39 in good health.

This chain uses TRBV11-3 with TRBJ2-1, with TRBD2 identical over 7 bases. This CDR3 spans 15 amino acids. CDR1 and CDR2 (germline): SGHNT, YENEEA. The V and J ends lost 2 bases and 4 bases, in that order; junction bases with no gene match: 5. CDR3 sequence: CASSLSAGEYNEQFF. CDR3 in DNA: TGTGCCAGCAGCTTATCTGCGGGAGAGTACAATGAGCAGTTCTTC.

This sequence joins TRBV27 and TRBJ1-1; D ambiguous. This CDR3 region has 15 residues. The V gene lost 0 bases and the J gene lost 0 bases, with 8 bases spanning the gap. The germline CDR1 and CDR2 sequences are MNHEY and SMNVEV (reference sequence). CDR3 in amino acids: CASSLSSQLNTEAFF. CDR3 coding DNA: TGTGCCAGCAGTTTATCGTCTCAGCTGAACACTGAAGCTTTCTTT.

DNA of the CDR3: TGTGCCACAAGAGACTCATCCGGGCCTGAAGCTTTCTTT. It codes for CATRDSSGPEAFF. The chain recombines TRBV6-6 with TRBJ1-1; D is undetermined. V shed 10 bases and J shed 6 bases, with 18 bases lying between them. CDR3 length: 13 residues. The V gene's germline CDR1 is MNHNY and CDR2 SVGAGI (reference sequence).

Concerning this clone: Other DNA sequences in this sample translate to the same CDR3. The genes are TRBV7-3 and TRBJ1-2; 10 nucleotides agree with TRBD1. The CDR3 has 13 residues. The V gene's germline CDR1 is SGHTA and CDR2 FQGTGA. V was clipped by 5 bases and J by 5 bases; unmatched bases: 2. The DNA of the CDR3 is TGTGCCAGCAGCCCGGGACAGGGGTATGGCTACACCTTC. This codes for CASSPGQGYGYTF.

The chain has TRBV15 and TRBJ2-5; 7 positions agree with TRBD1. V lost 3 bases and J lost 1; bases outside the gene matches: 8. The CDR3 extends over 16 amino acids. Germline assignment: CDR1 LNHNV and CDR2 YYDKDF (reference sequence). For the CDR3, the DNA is TGTGCCACCAGCAGGGGGAGACAGGGCGGCCAAGAGACCCAGTACTTC. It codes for CATSRGRQGGQETQYF.

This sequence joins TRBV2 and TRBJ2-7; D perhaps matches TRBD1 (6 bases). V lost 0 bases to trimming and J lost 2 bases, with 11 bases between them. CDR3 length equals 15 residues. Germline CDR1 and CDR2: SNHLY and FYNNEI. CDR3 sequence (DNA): TGTGCCAGCAGTGAAGCGGACAGAAAGACCTACGAGCAGTACTTC. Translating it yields CASSEADRKTYEQYF.

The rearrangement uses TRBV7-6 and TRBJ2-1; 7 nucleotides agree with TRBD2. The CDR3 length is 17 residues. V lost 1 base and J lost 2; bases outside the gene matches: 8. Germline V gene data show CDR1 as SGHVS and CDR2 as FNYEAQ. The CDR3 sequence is CASSLVGLAAAYNEQFF. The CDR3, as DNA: TGTGCCAGCAGCTTAGTCGGGCTAGCGGCAGCCTACAATGAGCAGTTCTTC.

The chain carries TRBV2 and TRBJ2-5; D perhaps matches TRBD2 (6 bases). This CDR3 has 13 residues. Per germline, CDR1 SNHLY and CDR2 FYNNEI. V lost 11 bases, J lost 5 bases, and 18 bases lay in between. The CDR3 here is CASTGEVGETQYF. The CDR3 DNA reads TGTGCCTCTACGGGGGAGGTTGGTGAGACCCAGTACTTC.

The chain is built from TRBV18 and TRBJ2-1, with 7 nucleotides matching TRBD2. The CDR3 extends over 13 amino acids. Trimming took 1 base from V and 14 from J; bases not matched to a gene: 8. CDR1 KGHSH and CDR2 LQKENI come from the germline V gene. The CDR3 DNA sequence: TGTGCCAGCTCACCACTGGGACTACCGATGGAGTTCTTC. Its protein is CASSPLGLPMEFF.

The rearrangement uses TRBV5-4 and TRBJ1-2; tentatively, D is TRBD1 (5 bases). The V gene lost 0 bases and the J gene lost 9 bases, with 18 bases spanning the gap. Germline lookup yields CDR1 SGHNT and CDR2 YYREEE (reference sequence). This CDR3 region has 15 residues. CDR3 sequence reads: CASSLVGQGSRSYTF. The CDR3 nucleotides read TGTGCCAGCAGCTTGGTCGGTCAGGGAAGTCGGAGCTACACCTTC.

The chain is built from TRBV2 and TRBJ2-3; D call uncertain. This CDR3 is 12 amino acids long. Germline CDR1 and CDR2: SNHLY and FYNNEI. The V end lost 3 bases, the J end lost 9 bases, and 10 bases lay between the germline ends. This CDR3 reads CASSELTVTQYF. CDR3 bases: TGTGCCAGCAGTGAGCTCACAGTCACGCAGTATTTT.

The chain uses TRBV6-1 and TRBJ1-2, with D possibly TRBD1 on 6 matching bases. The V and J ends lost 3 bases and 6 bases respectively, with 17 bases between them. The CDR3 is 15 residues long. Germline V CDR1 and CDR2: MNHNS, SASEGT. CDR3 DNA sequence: TGTGCCAGCAGTGATTGGGGGCGGCCGAAAGATGGCTACACCTTC. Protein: CASSDWGRPKDGYTF.

CDR3 loop: CASGLGQTGNTIYF. The CDR3, as DNA: TGTGCCAGCGGGTTGGGACAGACTGGAAACACCATATATTTT. The chain employs TRBV7-3 and TRBJ1-3, with 7 bases aligning to TRBD1. There are 14 residues in the CDR3. Looked up from germline, CDR1 is SGHTA and CDR2 is FQGTGA. V was pared by 8 bases and J by 2 bases, with 6 bases of the junction left unmatched.